This TCR beta chain was captured by sequencing in a study of control samples from healthy donors and cancer patients. CDR1 and CDR2 from the germline V gene are MNHEY and SVGAGI. CDR3 length equals 13 residues. V shed 5 bases and J 10 bases; nucleotides not matched to a gene: 6. Repertoires were generated with immunoSEQ multiplex PCR, while TCRdb's copy carries only in-frame clones and drops some. The sample records 130,000 or so clones, over 75% being singletons. The V gene is TRBV6-5, the J gene TRBJ1-2; 11 positions agree with TRBD1. Material for sequencing was blood. This TCR derives from a middle-aged man in good health. The CDR3 DNA follows: TGTGCCAGCAGTCCTATGGGACAGGGGGACTACACCTTC. Its translation: CASSPMGQGDYTF.